The 18 T cell receptor beta chains in this list originate from one sample, sequenced in a study of blood T cell repertoires in COVID-19. Some clones are missing from TCRdb's copy, which holds only in-frame ones; the method was immunoSEQ multiplex PCR. The sample contains about 200,000 clones, roughly 80% of which appear only once. Material for sequencing was peripheral blood. The origin of the receptors is a woman in her 70s with COVID-19, enrolled during active disease.

The chain recombines TRBV7-8 with TRBJ1-1; D may be TRBD1 (5 bases). V was pared by 4 bases and J by 2 bases, with 14 bases between. The CDR3 runs to 15 residues. CDR1 is SGHVS and CDR2 is FQNEAQ in the germline V gene. Written as DNA, the CDR3 is TGTGCCAGCAGCTGGGGCCCCGACAAAAACACTGAAGCTTTCTTT. Translated, it gives CASSWGPDKNTEAFF.

CDR3 sequence: CAHEKIRPRDNEQYF. In nucleotides, the CDR3 is TGTGCCCACGAGAAGATAAGGCCACGGGACAACGAGCAGTACTTC. The chain employs TRBV24-1 and TRBJ2-7; the D gene is possibly TRBD1 (6 bases). V dropped 12 bases and J dropped 5 bases, with 25 bases sitting between them. The CDR3 has 15 amino acids. Looked up from germline, CDR1 is KGHDR and CDR2 is SFDVKD.

CDR3 sequence (DNA): TGTGCCAGCAGGTTGTACGGGACAGGGGCTATTGGAAACACCATATATTTT. This encodes CASRLYGTGAIGNTIYF. This rearrangement joins TRBV27 to TRBJ1-3; 10 bases are a match to TRBD1. In germline, CDR1 is MNHEY, CDR2 SMNVEV (reference sequence). CDR3 length: 17 residues. The J segment lost 3 bases and the V segment lost 6 bases, leaving 11 bases of the junction unmatched.

V usage is TRBV5-1 and J usage is TRBJ2-1; TRBD1 aligns across 11 bases. Germline lookup yields CDR1 SGHRS and CDR2 YFSETQ. After removal of 3 bases from V and 6 bases from J, the junction contained 2 bases not matched to a gene. The CDR3 loop spans 14 amino acids. CDR3 DNA: TGCGCCAGCAGCTCGGGACAGGGGGTCAATGAGCAGTTCTTC. It yields the protein CASSSGQGVNEQFF.

This sequence joins TRBV7-2 and TRBJ2-1; 8 nucleotides match TRBD2. Losses at the gene ends were 5 bases for V and 7 bases for J; bases not matched to a gene: 19. The CDR3 is 18 residues long. Germline values: CDR1 SGHTA, CDR2 FQGNSA. CDR3 DNA sequence: TGTGCCAGCAGCCCCAAAGGGCGTAGCGGGGCTGGAGGTAATGAGCAGTTCTTC. Translating it yields CASSPKGRSGAGGNEQFF.

CDR3 sequence (DNA): TGTGCCAGCAGCGCTATTAGGACAGGGTTCTATGGCTACACCTTC. It specifies CASSAIRTGFYGYTF. V usage is TRBV6-5 and J usage is TRBJ1-2; 8 bases line up with TRBD1. The CDR3 is 15 amino acids. V lost 6 bases, J lost 4 bases, and 10 bases stayed unmatched. Germline V lookup: CDR1 MNHEY, CDR2 SVGAGI.

The chain joins TRBV2 to TRBJ1-5; D not certain. V gave up 4 bases and J gave up 0 bases, with 7 bases separating them. The CDR3 length is 14 residues. CDR1 and CDR2 from the germline V gene are SNHLY and FYNNEI. The CDR3 here is CASSVRYSNQPQHF. CDR3 nucleotides: TGTGCCAGCAGTGTTCGGTATAGCAATCAGCCCCAGCATTTT.

The chain combines TRBV27 with TRBJ2-6; a possible D gene is TRBD1 (5 bases). Per the germline V gene, CDR1 is MNHEY and CDR2 is SMNVEV (reference sequence). There are 16 residues in the CDR3. The V gene lost 7 bases and the J gene lost 0 bases, with 13 bases spanning the gap. The CDR3 here is CASTYRLGSGANVLTF. CDR3 DNA: TGTGCCAGCACATACAGGTTAGGCTCTGGGGCCAACGTCCTGACTTTC.

The V gene is TRBV11-2, the J gene TRBJ2-1; weak D call: TRBD2 (5 bases). Germline V gene data show CDR1 as SGHAT and CDR2 as FQNNGV. The ends were cut back, 3 bases at V and 9 bases at J, with 9 bases in the middle. The CDR3 loop spans 12 amino acids. DNA of the CDR3: TGTGCCAGCAGCTTTCCCCGGGGTGAGCAGTTCTTC. Its protein product is CASSFPRGEQFF.

This clone was observed once. The DNA of the CDR3 is TGCGCCAGCACAGAACCTGGGGCCAACGTCCTGACTTTC. It is translated as CASTEPGANVLTF. This chain uses TRBV5-1 with TRBJ2-6; no definite D call. With 6 bases removed from V and 2 bases from J, the gap between germline ends came to 6 bases. From germline, CDR1 is SGHRS and CDR2 YFSETQ. This CDR3 spans 13 amino acids. The entire variable domain, with the rest obtained from reference TRBV5-1 and TRBJ2-6, is as follows: KAGVTQTPRYLIKTRGQQVTLSCSPISGHRSVSWYQQTPGQGLQFLFEYFSETQRNKGNFPGRFSGRQFSNSRSEMNVSTLELGDSALYLCASTEPGANVLTFGAGSRLTVL.

The J gene is TRBJ2-7, the V gene TRBV9; 7 positions match TRBD1. V dropped 0 bases and J dropped 1; count of bases not matched to a gene: 4. Germline V gives CDR1 SGDLS, CDR2 YYNGEE. The CDR3 has 15 amino acids. CDR3 nucleotide sequence: TGTGCCAGCAGCGTAGCTCCGGGACAGTCCTACGAGCAGTACTTC. Translation gives CASSVAPGQSYEQYF.

This chain connects TRBV5-8 to TRBJ2-7; D is unresolved. The V and J ends lost 0 bases and 0 bases respectively, with 7 bases between them. Germline V lookup: CDR1 SGHTS, CDR2 YDEGEE. The length of the CDR3 is 14 residues. DNA of the CDR3: TGTGCCAGCAGCTTGGAGTACAGCTCCTACGAGCAGTACTTC. The encoded protein is CASSLEYSSYEQYF. Filled out from reference TRBV5-8 and TRBJ2-7, the complete variable domain reads EAGVTQSPTHLIKTRGQQATLRCSPISGHTSVYWYQQALGLGLQFLLWYDEGEERNRGNFPPRFSGRQFPNYSSELNVNALELEDSALYLCASSLEYSSYEQYFGPGTRLTVT.

The J gene is TRBJ1-2, the V gene TRBV18, with D perhaps TRBD1 (6 bases). The germline V gene has CDR1 KGHSH and CDR2 LQKENI. V lost 3 bases, J lost 2 bases, and 7 bases lay in between. The CDR3 is 13 amino acids. CDR3 bases: TGTGCCAGCTCACCGGACAGAAACTATGGCTACACCTTC. Its translation is CASSPDRNYGYTF.

The V call is TRBV28, the J call TRBJ1-1; D is possibly TRBD1 (6 bases). The CDR3 has 13 amino acids. Germline lookup yields CDR1 MDHEN and CDR2 SYDVKM. V lost 4 bases, J lost 6 bases, and 12 bases lay in between. As DNA, the CDR3 is TGTGCCAGCAGTTACAGGGAAGAGGCTGAAGCTTTCTTT. Translation gives CASSYREEAEAFF.

The chain employs TRBV9 and TRBJ1-6; 10 bases map to TRBD1. Germline V gene lookup returns CDR1 SGDLS and CDR2 YYNGEE. The CDR3 is 15 amino acids. V lost 0 bases to trimming and J lost 7 bases; unmatched junction nucleotides: 1. The CDR3 protein is CASSVETGGNSPLHF. CDR3 DNA sequence: TGTGCCAGCAGCGTAGAGACAGGGGGCAATTCACCCCTCCACTTT.

The J gene is TRBJ2-1, the V gene TRBV7-9; weak D call: TRBD1 (6 bases). V gave up 5 bases and J gave up 0 bases, with 14 bases separating them. Per germline, CDR1 SEHNR and CDR2 FQNEAQ (reference sequence). This CDR3 contains 16 residues. The CDR3 coding sequence is TGTGCCAGCAGCCCCTCCAGGGGACCCTCCTACAATGAGCAGTTCTTC. Amino acids: CASSPSRGPSYNEQFF.

The sample holds many counts of this clone. The chain recombines TRBV10-3 with TRBJ2-7; D might be TRBD1 (6 bases). V lost 9 bases and J 2 bases, leaving 14 bases between the germline ends. Looked up from germline, CDR1 is ENHRY and CDR2 is SYGVKD. This CDR3 contains 13 residues. The CDR3 DNA is TGTGCCATAGGACAGCTAATGGCCTACGAGCAGTACTTC. Its protein product is CAIGQLMAYEQYF.

The rearrangement uses TRBV18 and TRBJ2-7; 7 positions match TRBD2. The CDR3 length is 13 residues. The germline CDR1 and CDR2 sequences are KGHSH and LQKENI. V was pared by 4 bases and J by 9 bases, with 9 bases of the junction left unmatched. The CDR3 nucleotides read TGTGCCAGCTCACGGGAGGGAGTAGCGGCGCAGTACTTC. This sequence encodes CASSREGVAAQYF.